The 32 T cell receptor beta chains in this list originate from one sample, sequenced in a study of T cells in Graves' hyperthyroidism and ophthalmopathy. Amplified TCR beta CDR3 regions came from RNA transcripts. When the TCR CDR3 underwent first-round RT-PCR, the HTBI primer set was used. Each CDR3 protein gets one entry after TCRdb re-called the multiplex PCR reads with MiXCR. The sample records hundreds of thousands of distinct CDR3 sequences, roughly an eighth being singletons. The material sequenced was blood. These receptors were obtained from a young woman with Graves' hyperthyroidism.

This clonotype was counted ten times or more. V and J are TRBV28 and TRBJ1-6; 10 bases are a match to TRBD1. The V gene's germline CDR1 is MDHEN and CDR2 SYDVKM. V was pared by 5 bases and J by 4 bases, with 11 bases of the junction left unmatched. This CDR3 is 18 amino acids long. CDR3 sequence (DNA): TGTGCCAGCAGTCTGGGACAGGGGATTTTGGGGTATAATTCACCCCTCCACTTT. Protein: CASSLGQGILGYNSPLHF. Full variable domain (missing parts from reference TRBV28 and TRBJ1-6): DVKVTQSSRYLVKRTGEKVFLECVQDMDHENMFWYRQDPGLGLRLIYFSYDVKMKEKGDIPEGYSVSREKKERFSLILESASTNQTSMYLCASSLGQGILGYNSPLHFGNGTRLTVT.

The chain carries TRBV7-9 and TRBJ1-2, with 8 nucleotides matching TRBD1. The CDR3 totals 14 residues. V gave up 5 bases and J gave up 3 bases; unmatched junction bases: 5. Germline CDR1 and CDR2: SEHNR and FQNEAQ (reference sequence). CDR3 in DNA: TGTGCCAGCAGCACGGACAGGGCCCACTATGGCTACACCTTC. Translated, it gives CASSTDRAHYGYTF.

The table lists this clonotype with many counts. The DNA for the CDR3 is TGTGCCAGTGCATGGGACAGCTACAATGAGCAGTTCTTC. Translation: CASAWDSYNEQFF. The chain links TRBV27 to TRBJ2-1; the match to TRBD1 covers 7 bases. This CDR3 region has 13 residues. Unmatched junction bases numbered 5, after V lost 9 bases and J lost 3 bases. Germline-derived CDR1 and CDR2 are MNHEY and SMNVEV (reference sequence).

In its sample, this clonotype was seen many times. The J gene is TRBJ2-1, the V gene TRBV16, with 7 bases fitting TRBD1. The CDR3 is 16 residues long. The junction had 8 bases not matched to a gene; V was cut back by 1 base and J by 5 bases. Germline values: CDR1 KGHSY, CDR2 FQNENV. The CDR3 DNA follows: TGTGCCAGCAGCCAATTAGAGGGGGCCGGGAACAATGAGCAGTTCTTC. This translates into CASSQLEGAGNNEQFF.

This clonotype was counted at least ten times. This sequence joins TRBV10-3 and TRBJ2-2; 11 positions agree with TRBD2. This CDR3 has 17 amino acids. The germline gives CDR1 ENHRY, CDR2 SYGVKD. The V and J ends lost 1 base and 5 bases, in that order; junction bases with no gene match: 6. The CDR3 DNA follows: TGTGCCATCAGTGAGTTAACCGGGACTAGCGGAACCGGGGAGCTGTTTTTT. Its protein is CAISELTGTSGTGELFF.

Only a few counts were recorded for this clonotype. The V gene is TRBV29-1, the J gene TRBJ1-3; TRBD1 agrees at 7 bases. Germline CDR1 SQVTM, CDR2 ANQGSEA. Losses at the gene ends were 6 bases for V and 1 base for J; bases not matched to a gene: 3. The CDR3 runs 13 residues. As DNA, the CDR3 is TGCAGCGTCAGACAGGGATCTGGAAACACCATATATTTT. Residues: CSVRQGSGNTIYF.

This clonotype was picked up many times. The chain has TRBV20-1 and TRBJ2-1; 8 bases match TRBD2. Trimming removed 2 bases from V and 10 bases from J; junction bases left unmatched: 4. The CDR3 covers 12 residues. Germline CDR1 is DFQATT and CDR2 is SNEGSKA (reference sequence). The DNA of the CDR3 is TGCAGTGCTAGATCGGGGGGGGAGGAGCAGTTCTTC. Its protein product is CSARSGGEEQFF.

This clonotype has ten or more counts. The chain recombines TRBV10-1 with TRBJ2-7; 7 nucleotides match TRBD1. V lost 1 base to trimming and J lost 3 bases; unmatched junction nucleotides: 9. Germline V CDR1 and CDR2: WNHNN, SYGVQD (reference sequence). The CDR3 contains 16 residues. The CDR3 loop reads CASSEFTGAQDYEQYF. Written as DNA, the CDR3 is TGCGCCAGCAGTGAGTTCACAGGGGCCCAGGACTACGAGCAGTACTTC.

Of note for this clonotype: A much more abundant neighbour one base away suggests this may be a read error. The genes are TRBV10-3 and TRBJ2-7; 8 bases fit TRBD2. With the DNA end fitting TRBJ2-1 better, the J assignment may be wrong. The germline V gene encodes CDR1 ENHRY and CDR2 SYGVKD. The length of the CDR3 is 14 residues. Here the CDR3 reads CANAVGGAGGEQFF. The DNA of the CDR3 is TGTGCCAACGCCGTTGGGGGGGCGGGAGGCGAGCAGTTCTTC.

This clonotype was observed at least ten times. The chain combines TRBV5-1 with TRBJ2-2; perhaps TRBD2 as D (5 bases). CDR1 is SGHRS, CDR2 YFSETQ, per germline. V dropped 7 bases and J dropped 2 bases, with 15 bases sitting between them. CDR3 size: 15 residues. For the CDR3, the DNA is TGCGCCAGCCGCCGGGTGGGGAGAAACACCGGGGAGCTGTTTTTT. It is translated as CASRRVGRNTGELFF.

The V gene is TRBV4-1, the J gene TRBJ2-7; D uncertain. Germline assignment: CDR1 MGHRA and CDR2 YSYEKL. This CDR3 is 15 amino acids long. Trimming removed 7 bases from V and 2 bases from J, with 18 bases in between. CDR3 protein: CASIPDPFSTYEQYF. The CDR3 DNA reads TGCGCCAGCATCCCCGACCCCTTTTCAACCTACGAGCAGTACTTC.

V is TRBV19 and J is TRBJ2-3; TRBD1 agrees at 8 bases. The CDR3 has 17 residues. Germline V gene data show CDR1 as LNHDA and CDR2 as SQIVND (reference sequence). The V gene end was trimmed by 2 bases and the J gene end by 3 bases; junction bases not matched to a gene: 10. CDR3 loop: CASSINPGQAGTDTQYF. CDR3 in DNA: TGTGCCAGTAGTATAAACCCGGGACAGGCGGGTACAGATACGCAGTATTTT.

This clonotype was observed a few times. The chain has TRBV7-6 and TRBJ1-1; D might be TRBD1 (5 bases). From germline, CDR1 is SGHVS and CDR2 FNYEAQ. This CDR3 is built from 16 residues. V lost 3 bases and J lost 4, with 18 bases in between. The CDR3 reads CASSLGSGIGGTEAFF. Written as DNA, the CDR3 is TGTGCCAGCAGCTTGGGGTCAGGGATTGGAGGCACTGAAGCTTTCTTT.

This clonotype occurred a few times. J is TRBJ2-1 and V is TRBV27; D might be TRBD1 (6 bases). The germline V gene has CDR1 MNHEY and CDR2 SMNVEV (reference sequence). This CDR3 spans 16 amino acids. V lost 7 bases to trimming and J lost 0 bases, with 16 bases between them. The CDR3 DNA reads as TGTGCCAGCAAAGTGGGGACACTTAGCTCCTACAATGAGCAGTTCTTC. Protein sequence: CASKVGTLSSYNEQFF.

This clonotype was recorded at least ten times. The V call is TRBV14, the J call TRBJ2-3; D not resolved. Germline loops: CDR1 SGHDN, CDR2 FVKESK. V shed 2 bases and J shed 3 bases, with 9 bases lying between them. The CDR3 runs 14 residues. As DNA, the CDR3 is TGTGCCAGCAGCCAATCGCCTCCAACAGATACGCAGTATTTT. Its translation is CASSQSPPTDTQYF.

Ten or more counts support this clonotype. The rearrangement uses TRBV7-3 and TRBJ2-1; 7 nucleotides line up with TRBD2. V shed 2 bases and J 0 bases; nucleotides not matched to a gene: 4. Germline V gene lookup returns CDR1 SGHTA and CDR2 FQGTGA. The CDR3 has 16 amino acids. The CDR3 bases are TGTGCCAGCAGCTTATTCGGCGGGAGCTCCTACAATGAGCAGTTCTTC. Protein product: CASSLFGGSSYNEQFF.

This clonotype was seen repeatedly, ten times or more. Written as DNA, the CDR3 is TGTGCCAGCAGCTTACCCGGGACTAGCGGGATTAATGAGCAGTTCTTC. Translating it yields CASSLPGTSGINEQFF. This chain joins TRBV7-9 and TRBJ2-1; 13 bases match TRBD2. Germline-derived CDR1 and CDR2 are SEHNR and FQNEAQ (reference sequence). This CDR3 has 16 residues. The V segment lost 2 bases and the J segment 7 bases; nucleotides outside the gene matches: 5.

This clonotype was found many times. The chain recombines TRBV19 with TRBJ1-1; D ambiguous. CDR3 length equals 11 residues. Germline V gene lookup returns CDR1 LNHDA and CDR2 SQIVND (reference sequence). V was trimmed by 5 bases and J by 7 bases, leaving 8 bases between them. The CDR3 DNA follows: TGTGCCAGTAGTCGTAAAAGTGAAGCTTTCTTT. Its translation: CASSRKSEAFF. Drawing the rest from reference TRBV19 and TRBJ1-1, the complete variable domain is DGGITQSPKYLFRKEGQNVTLSCEQNLNHDAMYWYRQDPGQGLRLIYYSQIVNDFQKGDIAEGYSVSREKKESFPLTVTSAQKNPTAFYLCASSRKSEAFFGQGTRLTVV.

This clonotype was seen more than once but under ten times. V is TRBV14 and J is TRBJ2-1, with D unclear. CDR3 length: 15 residues. Germline V gene lookup returns CDR1 SGHDN and CDR2 FVKESK. Trimming stripped 4 bases from V and 0 bases from J, with 10 bases between. The CDR3 DNA is TGTGCCAGCAGCCCGCGGCCCAGCTCCTACAATGAGCAGTTCTTC. It codes for CASSPRPSSYNEQFF.

The chain links TRBV12-3 or TRBV12-4 to TRBJ2-7; 8 positions match TRBD2. V lost 11 bases to trimming and J lost 3 bases; unmatched junction nucleotides: 9. This CDR3 is 13 amino acids long. In nucleotides, the CDR3 is TGTGCCGGCCGAGTGCGGGGGGACTACGAGCAGTACTTC. This codes for CAGRVRGDYEQYF.

This clonotype was seen more than once but under ten times. This chain links TRBV7-2 with TRBJ2-2; a weak D match, TRBD2 (5 bases). Trimming stripped 3 bases from V and 4 bases from J, with 9 bases between. The V gene's germline CDR1 is SGHTA and CDR2 FQGNSA. CDR3 size: 14 residues. The CDR3 reads CASSFRGATGELFF. CDR3 DNA sequence: TGTGCCAGCAGCTTTCGGGGTGCCACCGGGGAGCTGTTTTTT.

This clonotype was detected many times. The CDR3 region has the DNA TGTGCCAGCAGTTTCGGACAGACTAACTATGGCTACACCTTC. This codes for CASSFGQTNYGYTF. The rearrangement uses TRBV28 and TRBJ1-2; tentative D call: TRBD1 (6 bases). CDR3 size: 14 residues. Trimming removed 3 bases from V and 0 bases from J, with 8 bases in between. In germline, CDR1 is MDHEN, CDR2 SYDVKM.

This clonotype came up many times. The chain uses TRBV30 and TRBJ1-1; D call uncertain. The germline V gene encodes CDR1 GTSNPN and CDR2 SVGIG (reference sequence). Trimming left V 4 bases short and J 3 bases short, with 15 bases between. This CDR3 has 14 residues. CDR3 protein: CAWNRKYVDTEAFF. The CDR3 DNA reads as TGTGCCTGGAATCGTAAGTACGTGGACACTGAAGCTTTCTTT.

The chain combines TRBV28 with TRBJ2-3; 10 nucleotides match TRBD1. Germline CDR1 and CDR2: MDHEN and SYDVKM. The V and J ends lost 0 bases and 6 bases, in that order; junction bases with no gene match: 3. The CDR3 is 15 amino acids. The CDR3 nucleotides read TGTGCCAGCAGTTTATGGGGACAGGGGCGCGATACGCAGTATTTT. Its translation: CASSLWGQGRDTQYF.

This clonotype has ten or more counts. The V call is TRBV7-8, the J call TRBJ1-5, with 7 bases fitting TRBD1. Losses at the gene ends were 0 bases for V and 3 bases for J; bases not matched to a gene: 5. This CDR3 is built from 16 residues. Germline CDR1 SGHVS, CDR2 FQNEAQ. The CDR3 sequence is CASSLAGTAFNQPQHF. DNA for the CDR3: TGTGCCAGCAGCTTAGCCGGGACAGCCTTCAATCAGCCCCAGCATTTT.

This clonotype was detected many times. V gene TRBV29-1 combines with J gene TRBJ2-1; tentative D call: TRBD2 (7 bases). The germline CDR1 and CDR2 sequences are SQVTM and ANQGSEA. V lost 3 bases and J 7 bases, leaving 19 bases between the germline ends. This CDR3 has 15 residues. CDR3: CSVDKPSGGHNEQFF. The CDR3 coding sequence is TGCAGCGTTGATAAACCCTCGGGGGGCCATAATGAGCAGTTCTTC.

This clonotype came up many times. The J gene is TRBJ1-2, the V gene TRBV3-1; D gene uncertain. CDR1 is LGHDT, CDR2 YNNKEL, per germline (reference sequence). The CDR3 is made up of 14 amino acids. The V gene lost 2 bases and the J gene lost 2 bases, with 9 bases spanning the gap. This CDR3 reads CASSQTSENYGYTF. The CDR3 DNA is TGTGCCAGCAGCCAAACGTCGGAAAACTATGGCTACACCTTC. Full variable domain (rest looked up from reference TRBV3-1 and TRBJ1-2): DTAVSQTPKYLVTQMGNDKSIKCEQNLGHDTMYWYKQDSKKFLKIMFSYNNKELIINETVPNRFSPKSPDKAHLNLHINSLELGDSAVYFCASSQTSENYGYTFGSGTRLTVV.

This clonotype was detected ten times or more. The CDR3, as DNA: TGTGCCAGTAGTATAAACGACTATGGCTACACCTTC. It translates to CASSINDYGYTF. This chain connects TRBV19 to TRBJ1-2; D is ambiguous. The CDR3 sequence is 12 residues long. V gave up 2 bases and J gave up 3 bases, with 4 bases separating them. Germline V gene data show CDR1 as LNHDA and CDR2 as SQIVND (reference sequence). The full variable domain, rest sourced from reference TRBV19 and TRBJ1-2, is DGGITQSPKYLFRKEGQNVTLSCEQNLNHDAMYWYRQDPGQGLRLIYYSQIVNDFQKGDIAEGYSVSREKKESFPLTVTSAQKNPTAFYLCASSINDYGYTFGSGTRLTVV.

This clonotype was detected only a few times. The rearrangement uses TRBV5-1 and TRBJ2-2; 10 bases agree with TRBD1. V shed 3 bases and J 4 bases; nucleotides not matched to a gene: 6. Germline CDR1 and CDR2: SGHRS and YFSETQ. The CDR3 length is 16 residues. Written as DNA, the CDR3 is TGCGCCAGCAGCTACGGGACAGGGGCTCTCACCGGGGAGCTGTTTTTT. It translates to CASSYGTGALTGELFF.

The rearrangement joins TRBV18 to TRBJ2-1; perhaps TRBD1 as D (6 bases). The CDR3 is 18 residues long. The germline V gene has CDR1 KGHSH and CDR2 LQKENI. Trimming pared 0 bases from V and 7 bases from J, leaving 22 bases between. This chain's CDR3 is CASSPPGAGPLARNEQFF. CDR3 bases: TGTGCCAGCTCACCACCGGGGGCAGGCCCCCTTGCACGGAATGAGCAGTTCTTC.

This clonotype was found many times. The chain combines TRBV28 with TRBJ1-2; the match to TRBD1 covers 7 bases. V was pared by 4 bases and J by 7 bases, with 9 bases of the junction left unmatched. The CDR3 loop spans 14 amino acids. Germline V gene data show CDR1 as MDHEN and CDR2 as SYDVKM. Here the CDR3 DNA reads TGTGCCAGCAGTTGCATGGGCAGGGGGTGTGGCTACACCTTC. Translated: CASSCMGRGCGYTF.

A few counts support this clonotype. At one end, the junction sequence differs from germline, possibly due to a read error. The chain couples TRBV27 to TRBJ1-6, with D possibly being TRBD1 (6 bases). The CDR3 spans 16 residues. The germline V gene encodes CDR1 MNHEY and CDR2 SMNVEV (reference sequence). CDR3 sequence reads: CASGFLVGGYNSPLHF. CDR3 coding DNA: TGTGCCAGCGGTTTCCTCGTAGGGGGTTATAATTCACCCCTCCACTTT.